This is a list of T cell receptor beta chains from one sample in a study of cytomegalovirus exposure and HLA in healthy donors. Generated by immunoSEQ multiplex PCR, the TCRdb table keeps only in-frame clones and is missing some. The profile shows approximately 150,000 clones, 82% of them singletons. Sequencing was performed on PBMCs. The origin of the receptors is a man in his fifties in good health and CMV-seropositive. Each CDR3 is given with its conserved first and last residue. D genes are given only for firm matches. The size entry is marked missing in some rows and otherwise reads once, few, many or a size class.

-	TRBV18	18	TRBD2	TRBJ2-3	TGTGCCAGCTCACCCTTACTAGCGGGAGAAGGAGGCACAGATACGCAGTATTTT	CASSPLLAGEGGTDTQYF
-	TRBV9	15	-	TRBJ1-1	TGTGCCAGCAGCGTAGGGGGAGGGTGGAGCACTGAAGCTTTCTTT	CASSVGGGWSTEAFF
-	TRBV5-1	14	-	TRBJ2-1	TGCGCCAGCAGCTCGGGCCCCCGCGAGGGTGAGCAGTTCTTC	CASSSGPREGEQFF
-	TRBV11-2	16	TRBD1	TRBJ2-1	TGTGCCAGCAGCTTTCTCCGGGACAGGGGGTACAATGAGCAGTTCTTC	CASSFLRDRGYNEQFF
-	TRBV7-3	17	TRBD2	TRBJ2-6	TGTGCCAGCAGCTTAGCGGGAGGCATCTCTGGGGCCAACGTCCTGACTTTC	CASSLAGGISGANVLTF
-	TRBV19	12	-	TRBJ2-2	TGTGCCAGTAGTGACGGGACCGGGGAGCTGTTTTTT	CASSDGTGELFF
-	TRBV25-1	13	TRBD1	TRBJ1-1	TGTGCCAGCAGTAATCCGACAGGGACTGAAGCTTTCTTT	CASSNPTGTEAFF
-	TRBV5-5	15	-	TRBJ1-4	TGTGCCAGCAGCTTGGGCGGCAGGTGGAGGGAAAAACTGTTTTTT	CASSLGGRWREKLFF
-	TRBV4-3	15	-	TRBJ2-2	TGCGCCAGCAGCCAAGAAACGGGATTTAACGGGGAGCTGTTTTTT	CASSQETGFNGELFF
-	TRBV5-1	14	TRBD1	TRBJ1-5	TGCGCCAGCAGCTACCGGGACAGGGGGTTGCCCCAGCATTTT	CASSYRDRGLPQHF
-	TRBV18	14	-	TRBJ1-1	TGTGCCAGCTCACCACAGGACAGGAACACTGAAGCTTTCTTT	CASSPQDRNTEAFF
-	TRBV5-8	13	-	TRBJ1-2	TGTGCCAGCAGCTTCCGGGGGAACTATGGCTACACCTTC	CASSFRGNYGYTF
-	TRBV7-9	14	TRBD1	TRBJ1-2	TGTGCCAGCAGCGCGCCGACAGGGCAGGAGGGCTACACCTTC	CASSAPTGQEGYTF
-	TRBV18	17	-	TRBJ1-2	TGTGCCAGCTCACCCCAATACCAGCGGCCGGATAACTATGGCTACACCTTC	CASSPQYQRPDNYGYTF
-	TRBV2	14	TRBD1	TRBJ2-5	TGTGCCAGCAGCCGAAGGGACAGTAAAGAGACCCAGTACTTC	CASSRRDSKETQYF
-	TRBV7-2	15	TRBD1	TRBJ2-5	TGTGCCAGCATCCCCTCGTGGGACAGGGTTGTGACCCAGTACTTC	CASIPSWDRVVTQYF
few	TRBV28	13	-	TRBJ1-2	TGTGCCAGTAGTCGGGTCGCCAGCTATGGCTACACCTTC	CASSRVASYGYTF
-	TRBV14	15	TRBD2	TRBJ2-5	TGTGCCAGCAGCCACCCTAGCGGGGGCGCGGAGACCCAGTACTTC	CASSHPSGGAETQYF
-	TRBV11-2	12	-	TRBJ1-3	TGTGCCAGCAGCCTATCTGGAAACACCATATATTTT	CASSLSGNTIYF
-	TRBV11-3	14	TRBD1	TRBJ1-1	TGTGCCAGCAGCCCCGGACAGGTGAACACTGAAGCTTTCTTT	CASSPGQVNTEAFF
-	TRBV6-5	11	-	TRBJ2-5	TGTGCCAGCCCCCCCCGGGAGACCCAGTACTTC	CASPPRETQYF
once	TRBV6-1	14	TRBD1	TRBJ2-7	TGTGCCAGCAGGACCGGGACAGGCTATTACGAGCAGTACTTC	CASRTGTGYYEQYF
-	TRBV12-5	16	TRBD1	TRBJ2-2	TGTGCTAGTGGTTTGTCGCGACAGGGGCCCACCGGGGAGCTGTTTTTT	CASGLSRQGPTGELFF
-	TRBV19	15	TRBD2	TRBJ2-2	TGTGCCAGTCGGGGGACTACCCGCTCTACCGGGGAGCTGTTTTTT	CASRGTTRSTGELFF